A single sample is the source of the 10 T cell receptor beta chains below, sequenced in a study of cytomegalovirus exposure and HLA in healthy donors. Vbeta (60) and Jbeta (13) primers were used in the PCR. Assay used: immunoSEQ multiplex PCR; TCRdb lists only in-frame clones, some missing. The sample has around 200,000 clones; about 80% are singletons. The sample was PBMCs. These TCRs come from a boy aged 5-17 years in good health and CMV-seronegative.

This clone was counted between two and nine times. As DNA, the CDR3 is TGTGCCAGCAGCCAGACTTTGGGAGGAGGCTCTGGAAACACCATATATTTT. It yields the protein CASSQTLGGGSGNTIYF. The gene calls are TRBV7-9 and TRBJ1-3; D gene ambiguous. The germline V and J ends were trimmed by 5 bases and 0 bases, with 17 bases remaining between them. The germline V gene encodes CDR1 SEHNR and CDR2 FQNEAQ (reference sequence). This CDR3 comprises 17 residues.

This clone has just one count. The rearrangement links TRBV2 to TRBJ2-7; a possible D gene is TRBD1 (6 bases). The V gene's germline CDR1 is SNHLY and CDR2 FYNNEI. The CDR3 totals 11 residues. Trimming stripped 5 bases from V and 7 bases from J, with 9 bases between. The CDR3 region is CASSYQGEQYF. The CDR3 DNA reads TGTGCCAGCAGTTACCAGGGGGAGCAGTACTTC.

The V call is TRBV7-9, the J call TRBJ2-3, with TRBD2 matching over 13 bases. After removal of 5 bases from V and 3 bases from J, the junction contained 2 bases not matched to a gene. Germline CDR1 reads SEHNR; CDR2 reads FQNEAQ (reference sequence). The CDR3 extends over 15 amino acids. CDR3 nucleotides: TGTGCCAGCAGCCAGACTAGCGGGGGGACAGATACGCAGTATTTT. Translation gives CASSQTSGGTDTQYF.

Comment on this clone: The germline gene is not matched at one end of the junction; a read error may be the cause. The chain has TRBV4-1 and TRBJ2-2, with D possibly matching TRBD1 (6 bases). Germline CDR1 reads MGHRA; CDR2 reads YSYEKL. This CDR3 has 17 amino acids. The CDR3 coding sequence is TGCGCCAGCAGCCAGAGAGACTTAGCTAGGGACACCCGGGAGCTGTTTTTT. This translates into CASSQRDLARDTRELFF.

The chain recombines TRBV30 with TRBJ1-1, with D unresolved. Germline CDR1 reads GTSNPN; CDR2 reads SVGIG (reference sequence). Trimming took 0 bases from V and 8 from J, leaving 10 bases between them. The CDR3 has 12 residues. For the CDR3, the DNA is TGTGCCTGGAGTGTATCCGGGTTGGAAGCTTTCTTT. This gives the protein CAWSVSGLEAFF. Variable domain in full (rest from reference TRBV30 and TRBJ1-1): SQTIHQWPATLVQPVGSPLSLECTVEGTSNPNLYWYRQAAGRGLQLLFYSVGIGQISSEVPQNLSASRPQDRQFILSSKKLLLSDSGFYLCAWSVSGLEAFFGQGTRLTVV.

The chain has TRBV10-3 and TRBJ1-1; D not certain. V lost 2 bases to trimming and J lost 6 bases, with 10 bases between them. This CDR3 region has 13 residues. Germline V gives CDR1 ENHRY, CDR2 SYGVKD. The DNA for the CDR3 is TGTGCCATCAGTGAGGACGGGTGGGCTGAAGCTTTCTTT. Protein product: CAISEDGWAEAFF.

This clone showed up just a few times. V usage is TRBV5-6 and J usage is TRBJ2-1; no definite D call. Trimming removed 2 bases from V and 0 bases from J, with 3 bases in between. The CDR3 extends over 13 amino acids. CDR1 SGHDT and CDR2 YYEEEE come from the germline V gene. CDR3 in DNA: TGTGCCAGCAGCTTTATCTCCTACAATGAGCAGTTCTTC. Translation gives CASSFISYNEQFF.

The J gene is TRBJ2-7, the V gene TRBV7-2; D ambiguous. The ends were cut back, 1 base at V and 5 bases at J, with 15 bases in the middle. Germline CDR1 is SGHTA and CDR2 is FQGNSA. The CDR3 sequence is 15 residues long. CDR3 residues: CASSLESQVYNEQYF. The DNA of the CDR3 is TGTGCCAGCAGCTTAGAATCGCAAGTTTACAACGAGCAGTACTTC.

This rearrangement joins TRBV29-1 to TRBJ2-3; no clear D. CDR1 SQVTM and CDR2 ANQGSEA come from the germline V gene. This CDR3 comprises 13 residues. Trimming left V 0 bases short and J 6 bases short, with 10 bases between. The CDR3 nucleotides read TGCAGCGTTGAAGATGAGCGACGGGATACGCAGTATTTT. Translated, it gives CSVEDERRDTQYF.

This clone was observed once. The rearrangement joins TRBV29-1 to TRBJ1-2; possible D gene TRBD1, 5 bases. Germline V gene sequence: CDR1 SQVTM, CDR2 ANQGSEA. The CDR3 runs to 15 residues. Trimming removed 5 bases at V and 3 bases at J, with 19 bases between. CDR3 protein: CSVQKPGGADYGYTF. As DNA, the CDR3 is TGCAGCGTTCAAAAACCGGGGGGAGCTGACTATGGCTACACCTTC.